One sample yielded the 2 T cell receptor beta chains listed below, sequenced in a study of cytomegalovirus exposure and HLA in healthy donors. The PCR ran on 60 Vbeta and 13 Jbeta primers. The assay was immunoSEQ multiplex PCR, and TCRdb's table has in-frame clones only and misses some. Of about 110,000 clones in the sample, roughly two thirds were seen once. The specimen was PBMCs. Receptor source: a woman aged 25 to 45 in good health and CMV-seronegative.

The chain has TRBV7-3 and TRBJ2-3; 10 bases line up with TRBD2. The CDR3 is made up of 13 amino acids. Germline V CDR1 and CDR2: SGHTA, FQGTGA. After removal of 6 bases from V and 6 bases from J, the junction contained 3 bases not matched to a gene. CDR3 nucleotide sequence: TGTGCCAGCAGTAAGCGGGAGGGGGATACGCAGTATTTT. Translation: CASSKREGDTQYF.

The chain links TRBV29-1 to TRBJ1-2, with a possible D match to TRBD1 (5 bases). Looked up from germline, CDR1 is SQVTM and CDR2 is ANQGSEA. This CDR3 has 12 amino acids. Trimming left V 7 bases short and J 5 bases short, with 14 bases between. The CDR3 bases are TGCAGCGAAGGACATCCTTTGTATGGCTACACCTTC. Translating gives CSEGHPLYGYTF.